The 21 T cell receptor beta chains listed next were all sequenced from one sample in a study of immune cell composition in non-small cell lung cancer (TCRdb year 2017). Normal lung samples were non-adjacent lung tissue taken as far from the tumour as possible, at least 3 cm away, from the same patient. Preparation of the library involved the immunoSEQ multiplex PCR assay. TCRdb holds this immuneACCESS table with in-frame rearrangements only. Some clones are missing; in checked studies, unresolved V genes explain under half, and the rest has no known cause. Within this sample are under 20,000 clones, with around 80% of them counted one time only. 9.8% of the sample belongs to the ten largest clones. This sample also belongs to another study, concerning CD4 T cells in lung cancer.

Sequenced material: non-adjacent lung tissue. These receptors were collected from a human donor with non-small cell lung cancer.

The J gene is TRBJ2-3, the V gene TRBV15; TRBD1 is a possible D gene (5 bases). The germline V and J ends were trimmed by 5 bases and 6 bases, with 12 bases remaining between them. Germline CDR1 and CDR2: LNHNV and YYDKDF (reference sequence). The CDR3 spans 13 residues. The CDR3 sequence: CATSHVTGDTQYF. The CDR3 DNA is TGTGCCACCAGCCACGTAACAGGTGATACGCAGTATTTT.

The V call is TRBV6-4, the J call TRBJ2-5, with D perhaps assigned TRBD1 or TRBD2 (6 bases each). The V end lost 3 bases, the J end lost 2 bases, and 13 bases lay between the germline ends. In germline, CDR1 is MRHNA, CDR2 SNTAGT. CDR3 length: 15 amino acids. CDR3 in amino acids: CASSEEKGGQETQYF. DNA for the CDR3: TGTGCCAGCAGTGAAGAAAAGGGGGGACAAGAGACCCAGTACTTC.

This clone was counted a few times. This rearrangement joins TRBV19 to TRBJ2-1; 10 nucleotides match TRBD2. Germline trimming cut 5 bases from V and 6 bases from J; bases unmatched to any gene: 7. The CDR3 consists of 15 residues. The germline gives CDR1 LNHDA, CDR2 SQIVND (reference sequence). The CDR3 region has the DNA TGTGCCAGTAGTTACTCTAGCGGGAGCCTCAATGAGCAGTTCTTC. As protein: CASSYSSGSLNEQFF.

This CDR3 reads CASSPTRNSPLHF. The CDR3 nucleotides are TGTGCCAGCAGTCCCACTCGTAATTCACCCCTCCACTTT. The J gene is TRBJ1-6, the V gene TRBV27; unclear D gene. Trimming stripped 5 bases from V and 6 bases from J, with 8 bases between. This CDR3 spans 13 amino acids. Germline V CDR1 and CDR2: MNHEY, SMNVEV (reference sequence).

This sequence joins TRBV7-3 and TRBJ2-6; TRBD2 matches at 15 bases. The ends lost 2 bases at V and 4 bases at J; junction bases unmatched: 6. Germline values: CDR1 SGHTA, CDR2 FQGTGA. The CDR3 consists of 19 residues. The CDR3 here is CASSLPGLAGGPGANVLTF. As DNA, the CDR3 is TGTGCCAGCAGCTTACCGGGACTAGCGGGGGGCCCAGGGGCCAACGTCCTGACTTTC.

V and J are TRBV25-1 and TRBJ2-7; 10 nucleotides agree with TRBD2. This CDR3 region has 16 residues. CDR1 is MGHDK, CDR2 SYGVNS, per germline. J gave up 2 bases and V 4 bases, and 8 bases lay outside the gene matches. This CDR3 reads CASSGGTSGGAYEQYF. The CDR3, as DNA: TGTGCCAGCAGTGGGGGGACCAGCGGGGGGGCCTACGAGCAGTACTTC.

V gene TRBV7-3 combines with J gene TRBJ2-7; TRBD1 aligns across 7 bases. This CDR3 spans 12 amino acids. V was pared by 3 bases and J by 5 bases, with 1 base of the junction left unmatched. CDR1 SGHTA and CDR2 FQGTGA come from the germline V gene. The CDR3 is CASSFGQDEQYF. The CDR3 nucleotides read TGTGCCAGCAGCTTCGGACAGGACGAGCAGTACTTC.

The chain links TRBV19 to TRBJ1-1; D unclear. CDR3 length: 13 amino acids. The V and J ends lost 7 bases and 1 base respectively, with 10 bases between them. Germline V lookup: CDR1 LNHDA, CDR2 SQIVND (reference sequence). CDR3 region: CASTVTRNTEAFF. CDR3 bases: TGTGCCAGTACCGTCACACGGAACACTGAAGCTTTCTTT.

In this sample, this clone turned up once. The CDR3 spells CAWSPGRYRSPLHF. The CDR3 DNA sequence: TGTGCCTGGAGCCCGGGACGATATAGGTCACCCCTCCACTTT. The chain joins TRBV30 to TRBJ1-6; D perhaps matches TRBD1 (5 bases). The germline gives CDR1 GTSNPN, CDR2 SVGIG (reference sequence). Between the trimmed V and J ends, which lost 3 bases and 10 bases, there was a span of 16 bases. The CDR3 spans 14 residues.

The J gene is TRBJ2-5, the V gene TRBV19, with D perhaps TRBD1 (6 bases). In germline, CDR1 is LNHDA, CDR2 SQIVND (reference sequence). V was shortened by 6 bases and J by 4 bases, with 18 bases between the two germline ends. The CDR3 contains 15 residues. CDR3: CASRMRGMEAETQYF. CDR3 DNA sequence: TGTGCCAGTAGAATGAGGGGGATGGAAGCAGAGACCCAGTACTTC.

This chain links TRBV28 with TRBJ2-7; TRBD1 or TRBD2 may be the D gene (7 bases each). Germline CDR1 is MDHEN and CDR2 is SYDVKM. V shed 5 bases and J shed 2 bases, with 10 bases lying between them. This CDR3 has 13 amino acids. CDR3 sequence reads: CASSPGGAYEQYF. CDR3 in DNA: TGTGCCAGCAGTCCAGGGGGGGCCTACGAGCAGTACTTC.

In regard to this clone: The CDR3 ends on some other residue instead of the conserved phenylalanine or tryptophan, so this is likely a read error. V and J are TRBV6-1 and TRBJ1-1; D is uncertain. Trimming took 4 bases from V and 2 from J, leaving 14 bases between them. There are 15 residues in the CDR3. Germline assignment: CDR1 MNHNS and CDR2 SASEGT. The CDR3 spells CASSGVDLYNTEAFL. DNA of the CDR3: TGTGCCAGCAGTGGGGTTGACTTATATAACACTGAAGCTTTCCTT.

The chain joins TRBV27 to TRBJ2-3, with 7 bases fitting TRBD1. CDR1 is MNHEY and CDR2 is SMNVEV in the germline V gene (reference sequence). The CDR3 consists of 16 residues. Trimming took 5 bases from V and 5 from J; bases not matched to a gene: 13. CDR3 residues: CASSPMTGPLVDTQYF. The CDR3 region has the DNA TGTGCCAGCAGTCCCATGACAGGGCCCTTGGTAGATACGCAGTATTTT.

The genes are TRBV2 and TRBJ1-1; D is ambiguous. CDR1 is SNHLY and CDR2 is FYNNEI in the germline V gene. Deletions cut 8 bases from V and 1 base from J, with 20 bases between. This CDR3 is built from 16 residues. The CDR3 spells CASLLEGWLGNTEAFF. The CDR3 DNA reads as TGTGCCAGCCTACTGGAGGGTTGGCTGGGGAACACTGAAGCTTTCTTT.

The rearrangement uses TRBV18 and TRBJ2-3; D not certain. From germline, CDR1 is KGHSH and CDR2 LQKENI. V shed 0 bases and J shed 2 bases, with 6 bases lying between them. This CDR3 has 14 amino acids. The CDR3 nucleotides are TGTGCCAGCTCACCACCCCCTAACACAGATACGCAGTATTTT. Residues: CASSPPPNTDTQYF.

The chain carries TRBV29-1 and TRBJ2-3; D is perhaps TRBD2 (7 bases). This CDR3 region has 18 residues. Germline assignment: CDR1 SQVTM and CDR2 ANQGSEA. Trimming took off 5 bases at V and 2 bases at J, with 26 bases between the two ends. CDR3: CSVCSKSMAGAFTDTQYF. The CDR3 DNA follows: TGCAGCGTTTGCAGTAAGAGTATGGCGGGGGCTTTCACAGATACGCAGTATTTT.

The genes are TRBV5-3 and TRBJ1-4; 8 positions match TRBD1. TRBV5-3 is an ORF, with its function uncertain. The CDR3 is 20 amino acids. Trimming at V came to 6 bases and at J to 2 bases, leaving 21 bases not matched to a gene. CDR3 sequence: CARTALSKDRAECTNEKLFF. The CDR3 region has the DNA TGTGCCAGAACCGCTTTATCGAAGGACAGGGCAGAATGTACTAATGAAAAACTGTTTTTT.

This clone was recorded only once. This CDR3 is CASSYSGTENYGYTF. The CDR3, as DNA: TGTGCCAGCAGTTACTCCGGGACGGAGAACTATGGCTACACCTTC. The V call is TRBV6-5, the J call TRBJ1-2, with D possibly being TRBD1 (5 bases). Germline V gene data show CDR1 as MNHEY and CDR2 as SVGAGI. Trimming cost V 0 bases and J 2 bases, with 10 bases left between them. The CDR3 sequence is 15 residues long.

The chain employs TRBV5-1 and TRBJ1-4, with D uncertain. Germline V gene data show CDR1 as SGHRS and CDR2 as YFSETQ. Trimming stripped 0 bases from V and 0 bases from J, with 9 bases between. The length of the CDR3 is 16 residues. The CDR3: CASSLALTATNEKLFF. CDR3 DNA sequence: TGCGCCAGCAGCTTGGCTCTGACCGCAACTAATGAAAAACTGTTTTTT.

This clone has a single count. The chain uses TRBV5-6 and TRBJ1-6; possible D gene TRBD1, 6 bases. Trimming pared 4 bases from V and 8 bases from J, leaving 10 bases between. The CDR3 sequence is 13 residues long. Germline values: CDR1 SGHDT, CDR2 YYEEEE. The CDR3 region is CASSLRTDSPLHF. The CDR3, as DNA: TGTGCCAGCAGCCTGAGGACAGATTCACCCCTCCACTTT.

The J gene is TRBJ1-1, the V gene TRBV7-9; 8 bases line up with TRBD1. The CDR3 has 13 amino acids. J gave up 6 bases and V 5 bases, and 5 bases lay outside the gene matches. Looked up from germline, CDR1 is SEHNR and CDR2 is FQNEAQ (reference sequence). In nucleotides, the CDR3 is TGTGCCAGCAGCCATCGACAGGGGCCTGAAGCTTTCTTT. Translated: CASSHRQGPEAFF.